This entry lists 24 T cell receptor beta chains sequenced from one sample in a study of cytomegalovirus exposure and HLA in healthy donors. Primers: 60 Vbeta forward and 13 Jbeta reverse. The protocol was immunoSEQ multiplex PCR, while the TCRdb copy is restricted to in-frame clones and leaves out a portion. Of 100,000 to 150,000 clones detected, 70% to 80% appear once; the ten largest clones hold 0.94%. Specimen: PBMCs. All receptors come from a woman between 55 and 75 years old in good health and CMV-seronegative.

This rearrangement joins TRBV6-5 to TRBJ2-7; D is perhaps TRBD2 (5 bases). This CDR3 spans 13 amino acids. Trimming pared 6 bases from V and 4 bases from J, leaving 13 bases between. CDR1 and CDR2 (germline): MNHEY, SVGAGI. The CDR3 DNA reads TGTGCCAGCAGGCGAGGGCCGGTATACGAGCAGTACTTC. It encodes CASRRGPVYEQYF.

V is TRBV5-1 and J is TRBJ2-1, with 9 bases that match TRBD1. The V gene end was trimmed by 4 bases and the J gene end by 6 bases; junction bases not matched to a gene: 8. This CDR3 region has 15 residues. Germline loops: CDR1 SGHRS, CDR2 YFSETQ. The CDR3 nucleotides read TGCGCCAGCAGCCAGGGACAGGGAGAGGGCAATGAGCAGTTCTTC. It codes for CASSQGQGEGNEQFF. Supplemented by reference TRBV5-1 and TRBJ2-1, the full variable domain reads KAGVTQTPRYLIKTRGQQVTLSCSPISGHRSVSWYQQTPGQGLQFLFEYFSETQRNKGNFPGRFSGRQFSNSRSEMNVSTLELGDSALYLCASSQGQGEGNEQFFGPGTRLTVL.

This chain connects TRBV5-6 to TRBJ1-6; a possible D gene is TRBD1 (5 bases). From germline, CDR1 is SGHDT and CDR2 YYEEEE. The CDR3 spans 13 residues. The V end was cut by 4 bases, the J end by 16 bases, with 18 bases between. The CDR3 spells CASSRESGTSLHF. Here the CDR3 DNA reads TGTGCCAGCAGCCGGGAGTCAGGGACTAGTCTCCACTTT.

This chain joins TRBV5-5 and TRBJ2-3; 8 bases map to TRBD2. V shed 1 base and J 2 bases; nucleotides not matched to a gene: 9. The CDR3 runs 17 residues. Germline-derived CDR1 and CDR2 are SGHKS and YYEKEE (reference sequence). The CDR3 loop reads CASSLTLAGLSTDTQYF. Written as DNA, the CDR3 is TGTGCCAGCAGCTTGACTCTAGCGGGCCTTTCCACAGATACGCAGTATTTT. Full variable domain (remainder filled in from reference TRBV5-5 and TRBJ2-3): DAGVTQSPTHLIKTRGQQVTLRCSPISGHKSVSWYQQVLGQGPQFIFQYYEKEERGRGNFPDRFSARQFPNYSSELNVNALLLGDSALYLCASSLTLAGLSTDTQYFGPGTRLTVL.

This clone was counted once. V gene TRBV6-6 combines with J gene TRBJ2-5; maybe TRBD2 (5 bases). The length of the CDR3 is 16 residues. Trimming took off 6 bases at V and 6 bases at J, with 23 bases between the two ends. In germline, CDR1 is MNHNY, CDR2 SVGAGI (reference sequence). The CDR3 DNA reads TGTGCCAGCAGCTCTGAACCGACGCCTAGCCGACAGACCCAGTACTTC. Protein sequence: CASSSEPTPSRQTQYF.

The sample holds a few counts of this clone. This chain uses TRBV29-1 with TRBJ1-5; weak D call: TRBD1 (6 bases). The CDR3 has 15 residues. Germline V gives CDR1 SQVTM, CDR2 ANQGSEA. Trimming took 6 bases from V and 0 from J, leaving 15 bases between them. CDR3 in DNA: TGCAGCGTACGCGCGGGGGCTGGTAGCAATCAGCCCCAGCATTTT. Protein sequence: CSVRAGAGSNQPQHF.

This clone was seen more than once but under ten times. The gene calls are TRBV6-5 and TRBJ2-5; D may be TRBD1 (5 bases). The ends were cut back, 4 bases at V and 5 bases at J, with 14 bases in the middle. This CDR3 is 14 amino acids long. In germline, CDR1 is MNHEY, CDR2 SVGAGI. The CDR3 region is CASSSPRGGETQYF. CDR3 DNA sequence: TGTGCCAGCAGTTCCCCTAGGGGTGGCGAGACCCAGTACTTC.

The chain combines TRBV7-3 with TRBJ2-1; D may be TRBD1 (6 bases). The CDR3 contains 14 residues. The V gene's germline CDR1 is SGHTA and CDR2 FQGTGA. Between the trimmed V and J ends, which lost 4 bases and 5 bases, there was a span of 12 bases. The CDR3 bases are TGTGCCAGCAGCTCCAAGACAGGAAACAATGAGCAGTTCTTC. This encodes CASSSKTGNNEQFF.

This rearrangement joins TRBV6-5 to TRBJ2-7; 10 bases line up with TRBD1. The CDR3 covers 15 residues. CDR1 and CDR2 from the germline V gene are MNHEY and SVGAGI. V lost 5 bases to trimming and J lost 9 bases; unmatched junction nucleotides: 13. CDR3 in DNA: TGTGCCAGCAGTACAACCGGGACAGGGGTTTCGAGGCAGTACTTC. Amino acids: CASSTTGTGVSRQYF.

This clone has only one observation. The chain links TRBV7-2 to TRBJ2-5, with 8 bases that match TRBD1. The junction had 4 bases not matched to a gene; V was cut back by 2 bases and J by 5 bases. CDR3 size: 14 residues. Looked up from germline, CDR1 is SGHTA and CDR2 is FQGNSA. CDR3 coding DNA: TGTGCCAGCAGCTTAAGACAGGGGCGGGAGACCCAGTACTTC. This codes for CASSLRQGRETQYF.

This CDR3 reads CASSRGQGAEANEKLFF. DNA of the CDR3: TGCGCCAGCAGCAGGGGACAGGGGGCGGAAGCTAATGAAAAACTGTTTTTT. The chain carries TRBV5-1 and TRBJ1-4, with TRBD1 matching over 12 bases. Germline lookup yields CDR1 SGHRS and CDR2 YFSETQ. The CDR3 is made up of 17 amino acids. The trim removed 4 bases at V and 3 bases at J, leaving 7 bases unmatched.

This clone appeared a single time. This chain connects TRBV9 to TRBJ2-3; 12 bases are a match to TRBD2. The ends lost 0 bases at V and 8 bases at J; junction bases unmatched: 7. This CDR3 comprises 16 residues. The germline CDR1 and CDR2 sequences are SGDLS and YYNGEE. The CDR3 region has the DNA TGTGCCAGCAGCGTAGTCCCTAGCGGGGGGGTGACTACGCAGTATTTT. Encoded protein: CASSVVPSGGVTTQYF.

The chain carries TRBV9 and TRBJ2-1; 11 bases align to TRBD2. Germline V gene lookup returns CDR1 SGDLS and CDR2 YYNGEE. Trimming took 3 bases from V and 10 from J; bases not matched to a gene: 12. The CDR3 runs 16 residues. The CDR3 is CASSGRLAGHLQEQFF. As DNA, the CDR3 is TGTGCCAGCAGCGGAAGACTAGCGGGACACCTTCAGGAGCAGTTCTTC.

The V call is TRBV2, the J call TRBJ2-7; 8 nucleotides agree with TRBD2. Germline CDR1 is SNHLY and CDR2 is FYNNEI. Losses at the gene ends were 6 bases for V and 6 bases for J; bases not matched to a gene: 4. The CDR3 length is 12 residues. The CDR3, as DNA: TGTGCCAGCAGCCCCGCGGGGGGCGAGCAGTACTTC. Translated: CASSPAGGEQYF.

This chain connects TRBV7-8 to TRBJ1-1; D is unclear. Germline loops: CDR1 SGHVS, CDR2 FQNEAQ. The CDR3 contains 12 residues. V lost 1 base to trimming and J lost 8 bases, with 8 bases between them. This CDR3 is CASSLGAAEAFF. For the CDR3, the DNA is TGTGCCAGCAGCTTAGGGGCAGCCGAAGCTTTCTTT.

This rearrangement joins TRBV11-2 to TRBJ2-7, with 7 bases matching TRBD1. Germline V gene sequence: CDR1 SGHAT, CDR2 FQNNGV. Trimming at V came to 3 bases and at J to 3 bases, leaving 5 bases not matched to a gene. The CDR3 has 14 residues. Written as DNA, the CDR3 is TGTGCCAGCAGCTTCCCGGGACAGTTCTACGAGCAGTACTTC. It is translated as CASSFPGQFYEQYF.

This chain connects TRBV29-1 to TRBJ1-1, with D possibly being TRBD1 (6 bases). This CDR3 is 13 amino acids long. CDR1 is SQVTM and CDR2 is ANQGSEA in the germline V gene. V gave up 6 bases and J gave up 6 bases, with 17 bases separating them. The DNA for the CDR3 is TGCAGCGTCAGAGGGGGGGTGGGCTCTGAAGCTTTCTTT. This translates into CSVRGGVGSEAFF.

The J gene is TRBJ2-7, the V gene TRBV5-1; TRBD1 matches 8 bases. The CDR3 is made up of 14 amino acids. After removal of 2 bases from V and 5 bases from J, the junction contained 6 bases not matched to a gene. Germline values: CDR1 SGHRS, CDR2 YFSETQ. The CDR3 is CASSLQGGIDEQYF. In DNA form, the CDR3 reads TGCGCCAGCAGCTTACAGGGGGGAATCGACGAGCAGTACTTC.

The chain uses TRBV7-6 and TRBJ2-2, with a weak D call TRBD1 (6 bases). V was pared by 11 bases and J by 2 bases, with 18 bases between. The CDR3 length is 15 residues. Germline CDR1 reads SGHVS; CDR2 reads FNYEAQ. This CDR3 reads CAPGLVRGNTGELFF. As DNA, the CDR3 is TGTGCCCCCGGGCTCGTCAGGGGAAACACCGGGGAGCTGTTTTTT. Drawing the rest from reference TRBV7-6 and TRBJ2-2, the complete variable domain is GAGVSQSPRYKVTKRGQDVALRCDPISGHVSLYWYRQALGQGPEFLTYFNYEAQQDKSGLPNDRFSAERPEGSISTLTIQRTEQRDSAMYRCAPGLVRGNTGELFFGEGSRLTVL.

The rearrangement uses TRBV19 and TRBJ2-1; 8 bases fit TRBD2. Trimming removed 1 base from V and 5 bases from J; junction bases left unmatched: 4. The CDR3 consists of 15 residues. From germline, CDR1 is LNHDA and CDR2 SQIVND (reference sequence). CDR3 coding DNA: TGTGCCAGTAGTATAGGGGCGGGGGGTAACAATGAGCAGTTCTTC. Its translation is CASSIGAGGNNEQFF.

As for this clone: At one of its ends the junction is not consistent with the germline gene, which may arise from a read error. The gene calls are TRBV20-1 and TRBJ2-1; 8 positions agree with TRBD2. Germline V gene lookup returns CDR1 DFQATT and CDR2 SNEGSKA (reference sequence). The CDR3 has 11 residues. The chain's CDR3 is CMREASNEQFF. The CDR3 bases are TGTATGCGGGAGGCCTCCAATGAGCAGTTCTTC.

The chain recombines TRBV28 with TRBJ2-1, with 7 nucleotides matching TRBD2. CDR1 is MDHEN and CDR2 is SYDVKM in the germline V gene. This CDR3 is built from 17 residues. V shed 4 bases and J 10 bases; nucleotides not matched to a gene: 19. The chain's CDR3 is CASSSPRSGNSPREQFF. CDR3 sequence (DNA): TGTGCCAGCAGTTCCCCCCGCAGCGGGAACTCCCCTAGAGAGCAGTTCTTC.

This clone was found once. The V gene is TRBV10-1, the J gene TRBJ2-3, with 8 bases aligning to TRBD2. Germline CDR1 WNHNN, CDR2 SYGVQD (reference sequence). This CDR3 is 15 amino acids long. Trimming cost V 4 bases and J 0 bases; bases outside gene matches: 3. The CDR3 DNA is TGCGCCAGCAGTGCCCTAGCGGGCAGCACAGATACGCAGTATTTT. This translates into CASSALAGSTDTQYF.

The genes are TRBV7-8 and TRBJ1-1; 9 nucleotides align to TRBD1. The CDR3 extends over 15 amino acids. Per the germline V gene, CDR1 is SGHVS and CDR2 is FQNEAQ. Losses at the gene ends were 4 bases for V and 4 bases for J; bases not matched to a gene: 7. Written as DNA, the CDR3 is TGTGCCAGCAGCTCCTATACAGGGGGCGTCACTGAAGCTTTCTTT. It encodes CASSSYTGGVTEAFF.